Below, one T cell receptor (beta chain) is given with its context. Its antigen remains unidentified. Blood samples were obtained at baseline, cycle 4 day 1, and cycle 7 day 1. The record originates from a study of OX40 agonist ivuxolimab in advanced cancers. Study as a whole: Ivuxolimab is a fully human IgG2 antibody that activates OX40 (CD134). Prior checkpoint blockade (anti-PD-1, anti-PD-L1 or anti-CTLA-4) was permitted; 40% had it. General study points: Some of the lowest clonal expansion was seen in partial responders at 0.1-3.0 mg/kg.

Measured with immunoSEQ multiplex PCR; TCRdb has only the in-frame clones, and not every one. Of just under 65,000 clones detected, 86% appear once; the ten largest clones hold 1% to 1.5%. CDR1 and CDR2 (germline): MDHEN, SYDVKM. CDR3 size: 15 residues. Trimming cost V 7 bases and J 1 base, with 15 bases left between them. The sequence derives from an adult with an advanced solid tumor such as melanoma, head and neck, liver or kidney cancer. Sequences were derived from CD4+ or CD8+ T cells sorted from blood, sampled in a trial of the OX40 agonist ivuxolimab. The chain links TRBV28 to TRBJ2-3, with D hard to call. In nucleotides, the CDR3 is TGTGCCAGCAAGGTTGGCTCGACCCGCACAGATACGCAGTATTTT. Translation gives CASKVGSTRTDTQYF. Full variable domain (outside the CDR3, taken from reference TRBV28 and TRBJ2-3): DVKVTQSSRYLVKRTGEKVFLECVQDMDHENMFWYRQDPGLGLRLIYFSYDVKMKEKGDIPEGYSVSREKKERFSLILESASTNQTSMYLCASKVGSTRTDTQYFGPGTRLTVL.